This record concerns one T cell receptor (beta chain) sequence. What it recognizes is unknown. The sample originates from a study of cytomegalovirus exposure and HLA in healthy donors. Findings and limits, study-wide: Reports indicated that the classifier achieved high specificity and sensitivity in diagnosing cytomegalovirus status. Whilst most TCR sequences proved rare, a subset of public TCRs occurred across many donors. Cytomegalovirus-associated TCR beta chains were listed, numbering some 150.

TCRdb's copy holds only in-frame clones and misses some; the assay was immunoSEQ multiplex PCR. The sample lists about 70,000 clones; around 95% were seen once. The donors were members of the approximately 130-subject validation cohort (separate from the roughly 670-subject first cohort). The sequence was collected from a woman aged 18 to 35 in good health and CMV-seropositive. The sequencing input was PBMCs.

The CDR3, as DNA: TGTGCCTGGAGCCCTCCTTCGGGGTCCCATGGCTACACCTTC. Translated: CAWSPPSGSHGYTF. The chain combines TRBV30 with TRBJ1-2; D is unresolved. The CDR3 contains 14 residues. Trimming removed 3 bases from V and 6 bases from J, with 17 bases in between. The germline V gene has CDR1 GTSNPN and CDR2 SVGIG (reference sequence). Supplemented by reference TRBV30 and TRBJ1-2, the full variable domain reads SQTIHQWPATLVQPVGSPLSLECTVEGTSNPNLYWYRQAAGRGLQLLFYSVGIGQISSEVPQNLSASRPQDRQFILSSKKLLLSDSGFYLCAWSPPSGSHGYTFGSGTRLTVV.